The 32 T cell receptor beta chains listed next were all sequenced from one sample in a study of blood T cell repertoires in COVID-19. Produced via immunoSEQ multiplex PCR; TCRdb's table is partial and in-frame only. Of fewer than 120,000 clones in the sample, less than 75% were seen once. Specimen: peripheral blood. These receptors all stem from a woman in her fifties or sixties with acute or convalescent COVID-19.

This clone was seen a handful of times. The chain joins TRBV2 to TRBJ1-5, with TRBD1 matching over 7 bases. V lost 6 bases, J lost 3 bases, and 5 bases stayed unmatched. The germline CDR1 and CDR2 sequences are SNHLY and FYNNEI. This CDR3 spans 14 amino acids. The CDR3 DNA sequence: TGTGCCAGCAGAGGGGACAGAACCAATCAGCCCCAGCATTTT. Translated: CASRGDRTNQPQHF.

The chain carries TRBV7-8 and TRBJ2-7; 7 bases align to TRBD2. J lost 0 bases, V lost 1 base, and 3 bases had no gene match. The CDR3 is 15 amino acids. Germline V gene data show CDR1 as SGHVS and CDR2 as FQNEAQ. Here the CDR3 DNA reads TGTGCCAGCAGCTTAGAGCGGGGCGCCTCCTACGAGCAGTACTTC. Its protein product is CASSLERGASYEQYF.

The rearrangement joins TRBV13 to TRBJ1-1; no definite D call. CDR3 length: 12 residues. Germline V gives CDR1 PRHDT, CDR2 FYEKMQ (reference sequence). Trimming shortened V by 3 bases and J by 4 bases, and 6 bases separated the two germline ends. The CDR3: CASSFLGTEAFF. CDR3 DNA sequence: TGTGCCAGCAGCTTCCTAGGCACTGAAGCTTTCTTT.

This chain connects TRBV2 to TRBJ2-1; D is perhaps TRBD1 (7 bases). Between the trimmed V and J ends, which lost 4 bases and 12 bases, there was a span of 22 bases. Per germline, CDR1 SNHLY and CDR2 FYNNEI. This CDR3 has 15 amino acids. Written as DNA, the CDR3 is TGTGCCAGCAGTGGACAGGGAGGTCGGTTAAAGGGGCAGTTCTTC. Translation: CASSGQGGRLKGQFF.

The V call is TRBV10-3, the J call TRBJ2-2; 10 positions agree with TRBD1. The J segment lost 8 bases and the V segment lost 4 bases, leaving 13 bases of the junction unmatched. CDR3 size: 17 residues. Germline V CDR1 and CDR2: ENHRY, SYGVKD. The chain's CDR3 is CAISGTAGTGVKGELFF. DNA for the CDR3: TGTGCCATCAGTGGGACCGCTGGGACAGGGGTCAAGGGGGAGCTGTTTTTT.

In regard to this clone: The sample holds other DNA sequences that translate to the same CDR3. The genes are TRBV28 and TRBJ1-2; 8 bases line up with TRBD1. With 4 bases clipped from V and 4 bases from J, the junction kept 2 bases outside the gene matches. The CDR3 totals 13 residues. Per germline, CDR1 MDHEN and CDR2 SYDVKM. The CDR3: CASSSTGGYGYTF. The DNA of the CDR3 is TGTGCCAGCAGTTCCACAGGGGGCTATGGCTACACCTTC.

The chain combines TRBV7-3 with TRBJ1-3; possible D gene TRBD1, 6 bases. The CDR3 contains 15 residues. CDR1 and CDR2 (germline): SGHTA, FQGTGA. Trimming removed 2 bases from V and 2 bases from J, with 10 bases in between. The CDR3 DNA reads TGTGCCAGCAGCTTAGTACAGGGAGCTGGAAACACCATATATTTT. This translates into CASSLVQGAGNTIYF.

This rearrangement joins TRBV5-4 to TRBJ2-3, with D tentatively TRBD2 (5 bases). CDR1 and CDR2 from the germline V gene are SGHNT and YYREEE (reference sequence). The CDR3 consists of 14 residues. The V and J ends lost 1 base and 1 base respectively, with 7 bases between them. Here the CDR3 DNA reads TGTGCCAGCAGCTTGCCCGGGGGCACAGATACGCAGTATTTT. It yields the protein CASSLPGGTDTQYF.

This chain uses TRBV7-3 with TRBJ1-2; 11 bases are shared with TRBD1. The germline CDR1 and CDR2 sequences are SGHTA and FQGTGA. Trimming removed 4 bases from V and 8 bases from J; junction bases left unmatched: 9. The CDR3 covers 15 residues. CDR3 region: CASSSLGQGAGGYTF. In DNA, the CDR3 is TGTGCCAGCAGCTCCCTTGGACAGGGGGCAGGAGGCTACACCTTC.

This chain connects TRBV18 to TRBJ2-7; possibly TRBD2 for D (5 bases). The V end was cut by 0 bases, the J end by 3 bases, with 6 bases between. The CDR3 extends over 13 amino acids. Per the germline V gene, CDR1 is KGHSH and CDR2 is LQKENI. The CDR3 DNA follows: TGTGCCAGCTCACCACCGGGAGACTACGAGCAGTACTTC. Translated, it gives CASSPPGDYEQYF.

The CDR3 nucleotides are TGTGCCAGTAGCGGGGGCCGTCCCAATGAGCAGTTCTTC. Protein product: CASSGGRPNEQFF. J is TRBJ2-1 and V is TRBV11-3, with 9 bases fitting TRBD2. CDR3 length equals 13 residues. Trimming took 9 bases from V and 6 from J; bases not matched to a gene: 6. Germline V gene lookup returns CDR1 SGHNT and CDR2 YENEEA.

V and J are TRBV3-1 (or the pseudogene TRBV3-2) and TRBJ2-1, with 11 positions matching TRBD2. There are 15 residues in the CDR3. The V segment lost 7 bases and the J segment 5 bases; nucleotides outside the gene matches: 7. Germline CDR1 LGHDT, CDR2 YNNKEL (reference sequence). Here the CDR3 DNA reads TGTGCCAGCACCTTAGCGGGGGGGCTGAACAATGAGCAGTTCTTC. Translation: CASTLAGGLNNEQFF.

The CDR3, as DNA: TGTGCCAGCAGTTTAGGCAGGGATCATCAGCCCCAGCATTTT. Its translation: CASSLGRDHQPQHF. The rearrangement links TRBV27 to TRBJ1-5, with a possible D match to TRBD1 (5 bases). CDR1 is MNHEY and CDR2 is SMNVEV in the germline V gene (reference sequence). The CDR3 is 14 residues long. Trimming stripped 2 bases from V and 5 bases from J, with 10 bases between.

This chain joins TRBV7-3 and TRBJ1-1; tentative D call: TRBD1 (6 bases). V was pared by 6 bases and J by 3 bases, with 11 bases between. The CDR3 totals 13 residues. Germline V CDR1 and CDR2: SGHTA, FQGTGA. The CDR3 loop reads CASSIQGYTEAFF. The CDR3 DNA follows: TGTGCCAGCAGTATCCAGGGGTACACTGAAGCTTTCTTT.

This clone has more than one count but fewer than ten. The chain recombines TRBV20-1 with TRBJ2-1; tentative D call: TRBD2 (6 bases). Germline V gene data show CDR1 as DFQATT and CDR2 as SNEGSKA (reference sequence). The CDR3 runs 15 residues. Trimming shortened V by 4 bases and J by 4 bases, and 17 bases separated the two germline ends. The DNA of the CDR3 is TGCAGTGCTACTGATTCCGGGACTCCGTACAATGAGCAGTTCTTC. Translated: CSATDSGTPYNEQFF.

This clone was seen a handful of times. V and J are TRBV12-3 or TRBV12-4 and TRBJ1-1; 9 positions match TRBD1. The CDR3 sequence is 12 residues long. V was pared by 5 bases and J by 10 bases, with 5 bases of the junction left unmatched. CDR3 protein: CASSRDREGAFF. Here the CDR3 DNA reads TGTGCCAGCAGTCGGGACAGGGAAGGAGCTTTCTTT.

This sequence joins TRBV30 and TRBJ2-7; D might be TRBD2 (5 bases). V was shortened by 0 bases and J by 0 bases, with 9 bases between the two germline ends. CDR1 and CDR2 from the germline V gene are GTSNPN and SVGIG (reference sequence). The CDR3 loop spans 14 amino acids. The CDR3 nucleotides are TGTGCCTGGAGTGTACCGGGGAGCTCCTACGAGCAGTACTTC. It yields the protein CAWSVPGSSYEQYF.

The CDR3 DNA reads TGCAGCGTTGAAATGTCAGGGAACAGCCCACTTAGGTACTTC. Translated: CSVEMSGNSPLRYF. J is TRBJ2-7 and V is TRBV29-1; maybe TRBD1 (5 bases). The CDR3 has 14 residues. Trimming cost V 2 bases and J 12 bases, with 23 bases left between them. Germline V CDR1 and CDR2: SQVTM, ANQGSEA.

The CDR3 reads CATSDPMSQGDANGYTF. DNA of the CDR3: TGTGCCACCAGTGACCCGATGTCGCAGGGGGATGCCAATGGCTACACCTTC. This chain joins TRBV24-1 and TRBJ1-2, with 7 positions matching TRBD1. This CDR3 has 17 amino acids. Trimming at V came to 4 bases and at J to 6 bases, leaving 16 bases not matched to a gene. Germline loops: CDR1 KGHDR, CDR2 SFDVKD.

This clone occurred a few times. This rearrangement joins TRBV19 to TRBJ1-5; tentatively, D is TRBD1 (5 bases). The V gene's germline CDR1 is LNHDA and CDR2 SQIVND (reference sequence). Deletions cut 5 bases from V and 6 bases from J, with 17 bases between. This CDR3 region has 15 residues. CDR3 sequence: CASSHLREGSQPQHF. CDR3 nucleotides: TGTGCCAGTAGTCATTTGAGGGAGGGGAGTCAGCCCCAGCATTTT.

This chain connects TRBV19 to TRBJ1-2, with 7 positions matching TRBD1. The germline gives CDR1 LNHDA, CDR2 SQIVND (reference sequence). Losses at the gene ends were 7 bases for V and 1 base for J; bases not matched to a gene: 9. This CDR3 is built from 15 residues. The CDR3 protein is CASKDLGTDNYGYTF. DNA of the CDR3: TGTGCCAGTAAAGATCTAGGGACAGATAACTATGGCTACACCTTC.

The chain employs TRBV27 and TRBJ1-2; 11 nucleotides agree with TRBD1. The germline V gene has CDR1 MNHEY and CDR2 SMNVEV (reference sequence). The CDR3 is 14 residues long. The V gene end was trimmed by 6 bases and the J gene end by 4 bases; junction bases not matched to a gene: 4. This CDR3 reads CASSLGTGGYGYTF. Written as DNA, the CDR3 is TGTGCCAGCAGCCTCGGGACAGGGGGCTATGGCTACACCTTC.

The chain joins TRBV9 to TRBJ2-6; perhaps TRBD2 as D (5 bases). Germline assignment: CDR1 SGDLS and CDR2 YYNGEE. CDR3 length equals 15 residues. Trimming took off 0 bases at V and 2 bases at J, with 6 bases between the two ends. CDR3 residues: CASSVGGPGANVLTF. CDR3 bases: TGTGCCAGCAGCGTAGGAGGGCCTGGGGCCAACGTCCTGACTTTC.

The rearrangement links TRBV9 to TRBJ1-4; 9 nucleotides line up with TRBD1. The CDR3 is 15 amino acids. Germline V lookup: CDR1 SGDLS, CDR2 YYNGEE. The V segment lost 5 bases and the J segment 8 bases; nucleotides outside the gene matches: 10. CDR3 protein: CASSATGGTGEKLFF. The CDR3 bases are TGTGCCAGCAGTGCAACAGGGGGCACGGGGGAAAAACTGTTTTTT.

This clone was observed once. The chain has TRBV4-1 and TRBJ1-5; 7 nucleotides line up with TRBD1. The CDR3 consists of 17 residues. V lost 0 bases to trimming and J lost 0 bases; unmatched junction nucleotides: 5. Per germline, CDR1 MGHRA and CDR2 YSYEKL. CDR3 in DNA: TGCGCCAGCAGCCAAGAGTACGACAGGGTTAGCAATCAGCCCCAGCATTTT. This translates into CASSQEYDRVSNQPQHF.

V is TRBV6-1 and J is TRBJ1-1; a weak D match, TRBD1 (6 bases). Trimming cost V 0 bases and J 12 bases, with 14 bases left between them. Germline-derived CDR1 and CDR2 are MNHNS and SASEGT. The CDR3 has 13 amino acids. CDR3 sequence reads: CASSEAGRGYTFF. CDR3 DNA: TGTGCCAGCAGTGAAGCGGGCAGGGGATATACTTTCTTT.

The chain joins TRBV18 to TRBJ1-1, with D maybe TRBD1 (5 bases). There are 15 residues in the CDR3. The V and J ends lost 2 bases and 8 bases respectively, with 18 bases between them. Per germline, CDR1 KGHSH and CDR2 LQKENI. CDR3 sequence: CASSPEAAPRGEAFF. The DNA for the CDR3 is TGTGCCAGCTCACCAGAGGCGGCCCCCCGGGGGGAAGCTTTCTTT.

This chain connects TRBV3-1 (or the pseudogene TRBV3-2) to TRBJ2-2; weak D call: TRBD1 (6 bases). Trimming pared 4 bases from V and 4 bases from J, leaving 10 bases between. The CDR3 is 14 amino acids. Germline CDR1 reads LGHDT; CDR2 reads YNNKEL (reference sequence). CDR3 sequence: CASSRIGGTGELFF. For the CDR3, the DNA is TGTGCCAGCAGCCGCATAGGGGGCACCGGGGAGCTGTTTTTT.

Regarding this clone: The identical CDR3 is also encoded by other nucleotide sequences in the sample. V and J are TRBV4-1 and TRBJ2-2, with D perhaps matching TRBD2 (5 bases). Germline CDR1 is MGHRA and CDR2 is YSYEKL. The CDR3 consists of 13 residues. Trimming removed 0 bases from V and 8 bases from J, with 7 bases in between. CDR3 residues: CASSQDRGGELFF. The CDR3 DNA reads as TGCGCCAGCAGCCAAGACCGAGGGGGGGAGCTGTTTTTT.

This clone was seen a single time. The chain is built from TRBV3-1 (or the pseudogene TRBV3-2) and TRBJ1-6; 7 bases map to TRBD1. The V gene end was trimmed by 2 bases and the J gene end by 7 bases; junction bases not matched to a gene: 5. The CDR3 covers 15 residues. CDR1 is LGHDT, CDR2 YNNKEL, per germline (reference sequence). This CDR3 is CASSQYDRENSPLHF. The CDR3 nucleotides read TGTGCCAGCAGCCAATATGACAGGGAGAATTCACCCCTCCACTTT.

This clone was picked up a small number of times. This rearrangement joins TRBV30 to TRBJ1-4; 10 bases are a match to TRBD1. CDR1 GTSNPN and CDR2 SVGIG come from the germline V gene (reference sequence). This CDR3 contains 15 residues. V trimming: 2 bases; J trimming: 7 bases; junction bases outside the gene matches: 7. CDR3 DNA: TGTGCCTGGAGTCCCATCGGGACAGGGGCTGAAAAACTGTTTTTT. It is translated as CAWSPIGTGAEKLFF.

The chain employs TRBV7-9 and TRBJ1-2; no definite D call. Germline-derived CDR1 and CDR2 are SEHNR and FQNEAQ (reference sequence). This CDR3 comprises 15 residues. The V end lost 1 base, the J end lost 0 bases, and 9 bases lay between the germline ends. The CDR3 nucleotides are TGTGCCAGCAGCTTAGATAGTATAGCTAACTATGGCTACACCTTC. This gives the protein CASSLDSIANYGYTF.